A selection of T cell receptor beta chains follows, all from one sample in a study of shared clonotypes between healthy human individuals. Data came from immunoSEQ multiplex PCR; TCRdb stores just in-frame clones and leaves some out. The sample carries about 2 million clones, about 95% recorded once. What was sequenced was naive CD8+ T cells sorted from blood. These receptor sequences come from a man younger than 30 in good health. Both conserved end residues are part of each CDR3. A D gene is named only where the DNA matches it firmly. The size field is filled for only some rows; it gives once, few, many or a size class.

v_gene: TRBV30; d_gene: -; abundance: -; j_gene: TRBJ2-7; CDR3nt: TGTGCCTGGACTAGGGTGGGCTACGAGCAGTACTTC; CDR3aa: CAWTRVGYEQYF
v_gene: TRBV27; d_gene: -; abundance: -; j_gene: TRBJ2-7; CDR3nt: TGTGCCAGCAGTTTGCACCCAGAAGCCTACGAGCAGTACTTC; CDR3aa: CASSLHPEAYEQYF
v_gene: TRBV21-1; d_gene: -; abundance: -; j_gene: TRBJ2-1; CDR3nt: TGTGCCAGCAGCAAATTATTTCCGACTACAAGCTCCTACAATGAGCAGTTCTTC; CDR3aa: CASSKLFPTTSSYNEQFF
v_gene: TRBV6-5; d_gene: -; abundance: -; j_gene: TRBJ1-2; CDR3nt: TGTGCCAGCAGTTACTCATTCGGAGACTATGGCTACACCTTC; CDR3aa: CASSYSFGDYGYTF
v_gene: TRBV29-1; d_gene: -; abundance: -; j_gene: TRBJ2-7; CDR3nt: TGCAGCGTTGAAGGGGGCTACGAGCAGTACTTC; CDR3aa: CSVEGGYEQYF
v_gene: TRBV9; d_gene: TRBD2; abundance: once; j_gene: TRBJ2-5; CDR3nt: TGTGCCAGCAGCACCCTAGCGGGGGGGACGGAGACCCAGTACTTC; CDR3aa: CASSTLAGGTETQYF
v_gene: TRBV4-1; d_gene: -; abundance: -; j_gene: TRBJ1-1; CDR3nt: TGCGCCAGCAGCCACCGATCGGGGGGCTGGACTGAAGCTTTCTTT; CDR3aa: CASSHRSGGWTEAFF
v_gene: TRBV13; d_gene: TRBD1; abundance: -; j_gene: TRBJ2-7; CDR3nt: TGTGCCAGCAGCTTAGTTGGCACAGGGGACTACGAGCAGTACTTC; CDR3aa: CASSLVGTGDYEQYF
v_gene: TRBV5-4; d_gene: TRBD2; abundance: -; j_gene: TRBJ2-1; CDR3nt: TGTGCCAGCAGTTATACTAGCGCCGACAATGAGCAGTTCTTC; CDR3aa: CASSYTSADNEQFF
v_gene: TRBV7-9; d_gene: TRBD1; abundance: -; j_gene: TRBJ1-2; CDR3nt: TGTGCCAGCAGTTCCGGGACAGATGACTATGGCTACACCTTC; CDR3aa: CASSSGTDDYGYTF
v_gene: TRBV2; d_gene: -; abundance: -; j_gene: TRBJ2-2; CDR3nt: TGTGCCAGCAGTGGGACATCGAACACCGGGGAGCTGTTTTTT; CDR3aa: CASSGTSNTGELFF
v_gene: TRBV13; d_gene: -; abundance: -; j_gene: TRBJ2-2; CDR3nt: TGTGCCAGCAGCTTTCGACCAAACACCGGGGAGCTGTTTTTT; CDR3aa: CASSFRPNTGELFF
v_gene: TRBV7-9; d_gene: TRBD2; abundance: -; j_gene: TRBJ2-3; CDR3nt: TGTGCCAGCAGCGCTAGCGGGACCCGCACTGATACGCAGTATTTT; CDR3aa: CASSASGTRTDTQYF
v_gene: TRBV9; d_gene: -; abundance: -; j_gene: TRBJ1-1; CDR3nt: TGTGCCAGCAGCGTAGGTCGGGAGATCATGAACACTGAAGCTTTCTTT; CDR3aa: CASSVGREIMNTEAFF
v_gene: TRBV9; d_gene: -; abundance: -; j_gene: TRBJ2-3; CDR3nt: TGTGCCAGTTCATCTTACGGGACAGATACGCAGTATTTT; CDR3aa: CASSSYGTDTQYF
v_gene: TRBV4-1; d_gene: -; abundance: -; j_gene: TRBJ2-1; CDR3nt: TGCGCCAGCACTTGGGCTCAGGGGGGAATTGAGCAGTTCTTC; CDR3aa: CASTWAQGGIEQFF
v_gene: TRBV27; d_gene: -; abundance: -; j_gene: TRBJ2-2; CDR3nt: TGTGCCAGCAGTTTAGGGGGGATGAGCACCGGGGAGCTGTTTTTT; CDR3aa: CASSLGGMSTGELFF
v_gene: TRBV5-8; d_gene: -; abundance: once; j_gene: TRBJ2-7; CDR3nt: TGTGCCAGCAGCTTGGAACAGGGAGGGGTCTCCGAGCAGTACTTC; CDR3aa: CASSLEQGGVSEQYF
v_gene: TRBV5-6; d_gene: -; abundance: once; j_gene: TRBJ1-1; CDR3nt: TGTGCCAGCAGCGTGGGGCCTCTTGGGACTGAAGCTTTCTTT; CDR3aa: CASSVGPLGTEAFF
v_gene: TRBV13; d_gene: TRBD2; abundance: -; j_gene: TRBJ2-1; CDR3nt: TGTGCCAGCAGCTTAGCAGCGGGACTTGAAAATGAGCAGTTCTTC; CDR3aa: CASSLAAGLENEQFF
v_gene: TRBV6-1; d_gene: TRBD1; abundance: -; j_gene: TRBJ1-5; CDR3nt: TGTGCCAGCAGTGAAGCGGGACAGGGAGGTCAGCCCCAGCATTTT; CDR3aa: CASSEAGQGGQPQHF
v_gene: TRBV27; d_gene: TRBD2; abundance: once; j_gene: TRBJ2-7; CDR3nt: TGTGCCAGCAGTTCCTTTAATGGGGGGGAAACTTCCTACGAGCAGTACTTC; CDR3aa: CASSSFNGGETSYEQYF
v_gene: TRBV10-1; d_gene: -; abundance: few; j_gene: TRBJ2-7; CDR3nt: TGCGCCAGCAGTGAGACTAGCTACGAGCAGTACTTC; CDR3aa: CASSETSYEQYF
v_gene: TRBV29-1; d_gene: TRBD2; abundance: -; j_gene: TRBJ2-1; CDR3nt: TGCAGCGCCTTGGTCGGGACTAGCGTAAATGAGCAGTTCTTC; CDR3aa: CSALVGTSVNEQFF
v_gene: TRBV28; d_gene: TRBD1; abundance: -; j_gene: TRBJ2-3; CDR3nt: TGTGCCAGCAGTCTCCCGGGACAGGGCCTTAGGGGCCACACAGATACGCAGTATTTT; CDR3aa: CASSLPGQGLRGHTDTQYF
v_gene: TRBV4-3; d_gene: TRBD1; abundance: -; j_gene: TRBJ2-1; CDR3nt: TGCGCCAGCAGCAGAGACAGGGGCACCTACAATGAGCAGTTCTTC; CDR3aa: CASSRDRGTYNEQFF
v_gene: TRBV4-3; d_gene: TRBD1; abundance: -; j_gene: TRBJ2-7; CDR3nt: TGCGCCAGCAGCCAAGAAGACAGGGGGGGGTACGAGCAGTACTTC; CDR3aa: CASSQEDRGGYEQYF
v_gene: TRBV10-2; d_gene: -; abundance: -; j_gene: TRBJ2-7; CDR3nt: TGCGCCAGCAGTGAGTCGGAGGCTAGCGTGTACTCCTACGAGCAGTACTTC; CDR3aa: CASSESEASVYSYEQYF
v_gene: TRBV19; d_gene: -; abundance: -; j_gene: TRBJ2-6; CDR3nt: TGTGCCAGTAGGACTCAAGGTGCCGTGAGCTCTGGGGCCAACGTCCTGACTTTC; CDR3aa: CASRTQGAVSSGANVLTF
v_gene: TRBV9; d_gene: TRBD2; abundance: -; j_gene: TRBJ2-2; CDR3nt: TGTGCCAGCACTCGCGGGGGGGCGAACACCGGGGAGCTGTTTTTT; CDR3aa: CASTRGGANTGELFF
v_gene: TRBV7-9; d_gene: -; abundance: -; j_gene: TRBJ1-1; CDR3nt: TGTGCCAGCAGCCCCTCGCGTGGCCATACGAACACTGAAGCTTTCTTT; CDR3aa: CASSPSRGHTNTEAFF
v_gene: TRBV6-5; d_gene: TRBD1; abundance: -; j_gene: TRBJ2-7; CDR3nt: TGTGCCAGCCGTTTTACAGGGGCCTACGAGCAGTACTTC; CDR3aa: CASRFTGAYEQYF
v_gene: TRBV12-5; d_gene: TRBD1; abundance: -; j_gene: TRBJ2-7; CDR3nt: TGTGCTAGTGGTTTGGGGCCCCAGACAGGGAATCCGTACGAGCAGTACTTC; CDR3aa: CASGLGPQTGNPYEQYF
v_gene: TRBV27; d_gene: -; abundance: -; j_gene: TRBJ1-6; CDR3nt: TGTGCCAGCAGTTTATCGCCGGACAGCTCCTATAATTCACCCCTCCACTTT; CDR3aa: CASSLSPDSSYNSPLHF
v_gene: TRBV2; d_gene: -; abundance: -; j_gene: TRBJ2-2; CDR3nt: TGTGCCAGCAGTGAAGTTTCTGACAGGGAGGAGAACACCGGGGAGCTGTTTTTT; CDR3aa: CASSEVSDREENTGELFF
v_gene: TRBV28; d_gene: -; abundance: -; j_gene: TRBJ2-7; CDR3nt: TGTGCCAGCAGTTTGGGCGAAAGCTACGAGCAGTACTTC; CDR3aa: CASSLGESYEQYF
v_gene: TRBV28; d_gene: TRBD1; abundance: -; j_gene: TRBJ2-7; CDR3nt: TGTGCCAGCAGTCTCCGGACAGGGACTCCTAAGGGGCAGTACTTC; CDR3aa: CASSLRTGTPKGQYF
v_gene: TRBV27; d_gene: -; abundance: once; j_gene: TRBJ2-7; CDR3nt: TGTGCCAGCAGTTTATCCCCCGAAGGCTCCTACGAGCAGTACTTC; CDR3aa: CASSLSPEGSYEQYF
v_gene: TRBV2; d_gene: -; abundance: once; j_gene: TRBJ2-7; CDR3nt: TGTGCCAGCAGTGTGGGCGGAACTACCTACGAGCAGTACTTC; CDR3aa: CASSVGGTTYEQYF
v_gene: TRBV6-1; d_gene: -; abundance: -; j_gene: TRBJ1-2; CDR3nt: TGTGCCAGTGGAGGCTACACCTTC; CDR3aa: CASGGYTF
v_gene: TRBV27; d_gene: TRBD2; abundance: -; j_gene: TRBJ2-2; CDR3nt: TGTGCCAGCAGTTTATCTACGGCGGGAGGGCCCGGGGAGCTGTTTTTT; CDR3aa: CASSLSTAGGPGELFF
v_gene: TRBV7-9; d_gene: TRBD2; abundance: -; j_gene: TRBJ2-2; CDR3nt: TGTGCCAGCAGCCCCACTAGCGGGAGGAGGACCGGGGAGCTGTTTTTT; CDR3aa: CASSPTSGRRTGELFF
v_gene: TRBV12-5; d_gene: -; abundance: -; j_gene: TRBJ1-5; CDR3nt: TGTGCTAGTGGTGGGGAAAGTTATAGCAATCAGCCCCAGCATTTT; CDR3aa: CASGGESYSNQPQHF
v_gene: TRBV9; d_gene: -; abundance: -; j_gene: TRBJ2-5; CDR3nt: TGTGCCAGCAGCGAGAGGGCCAGGACGCACCAAGAGACCCAGTACTTC; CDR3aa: CASSERARTHQETQYF
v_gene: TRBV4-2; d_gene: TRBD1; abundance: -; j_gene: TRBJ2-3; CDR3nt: TGTGCCAGCAGCCAAGATTCGGGACAGGTTTGGGGCACAGATACGCAGTATTTT; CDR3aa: CASSQDSGQVWGTDTQYF
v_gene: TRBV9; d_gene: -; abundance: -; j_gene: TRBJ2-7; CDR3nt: TGTGCCAGCAGCGGCCAGATGAAGGGGGACGAGCAGTACTTC; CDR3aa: CASSGQMKGDEQYF
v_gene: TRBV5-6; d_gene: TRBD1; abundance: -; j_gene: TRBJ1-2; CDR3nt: TGTGCCAGCAGCCCGGACAGGGACTATGGCTACACCTTC; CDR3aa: CASSPDRDYGYTF
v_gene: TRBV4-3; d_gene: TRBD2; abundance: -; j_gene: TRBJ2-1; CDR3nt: TGCGCCAGCAGCCAAGATTTCAGCGGGGGATACAATGAGCAGTTCTTC; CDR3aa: CASSQDFSGGYNEQFF
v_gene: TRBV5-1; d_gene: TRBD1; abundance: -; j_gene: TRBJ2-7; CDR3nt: TGCGCCAGCAGCTTGGCCGGACAGGTCGAGCAGTACTTC; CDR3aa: CASSLAGQVEQYF
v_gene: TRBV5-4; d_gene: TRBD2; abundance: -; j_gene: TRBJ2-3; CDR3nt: TGTGCCAGCAGCGACGCACCGGGACTAGCGGGGGACACAGATACGCAGTATTTT; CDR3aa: CASSDAPGLAGDTDTQYF
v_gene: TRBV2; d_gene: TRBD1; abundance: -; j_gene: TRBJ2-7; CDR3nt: TGTGCCGGAGGGGGACAGGCCGCGGACGAGCAGTACTTC; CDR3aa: CAGGGQAADEQYF
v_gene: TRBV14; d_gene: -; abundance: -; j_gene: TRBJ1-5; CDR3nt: TGTGCCAGCAGCCAAACCGGGAATCAGCCCCAGCATTTT; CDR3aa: CASSQTGNQPQHF
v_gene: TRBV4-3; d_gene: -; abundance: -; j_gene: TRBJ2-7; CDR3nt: TGCGCCAGCAGCCCTCGGGACGGCCCCTACGAGCAGTACTTC; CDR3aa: CASSPRDGPYEQYF
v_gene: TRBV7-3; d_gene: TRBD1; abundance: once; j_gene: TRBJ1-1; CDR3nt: TGTGCCAGCAGCCTAACAGGGGGCGCGGAGGAAGCTTTCTTT; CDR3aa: CASSLTGGAEEAFF
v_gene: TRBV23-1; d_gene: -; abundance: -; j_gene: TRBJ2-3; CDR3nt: TGCGCCAGGGGCTCCTGGTGTATAGATACGCAGTATTTT; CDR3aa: CARGSWCIDTQYF
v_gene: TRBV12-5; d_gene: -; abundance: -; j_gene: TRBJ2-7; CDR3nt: TGTGCTAGTGTCCCAATCGGGACCTACGAGCAGTACTTC; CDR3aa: CASVPIGTYEQYF
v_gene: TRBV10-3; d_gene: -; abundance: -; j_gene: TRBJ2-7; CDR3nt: TGTGCCACCCTGACAGAGTCCTACGAGCAGTACTTC; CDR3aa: CATLTESYEQYF
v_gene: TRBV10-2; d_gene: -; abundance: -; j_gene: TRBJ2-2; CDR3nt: TGCGCCAGCAATCCGAGCGGGGAGCTGTTTTTT; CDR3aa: CASNPSGELFF
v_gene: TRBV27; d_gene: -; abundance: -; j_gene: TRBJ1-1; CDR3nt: TGTGCCAGCAGTTTAACCGGGGGGGGAATTGAAGCTTTCTTT; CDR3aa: CASSLTGGGIEAFF
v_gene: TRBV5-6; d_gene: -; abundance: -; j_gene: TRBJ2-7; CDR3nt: TGTGCCAGCACCGGTGAAAGTGTATACGAGCAGTACTTC; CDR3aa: CASTGESVYEQYF